The 9 T cell receptor beta chains given below trace back to one sample, sequenced in a study of T cell responses to AZD1222 COVID-19 vaccine. Clones were read by immunoSEQ multiplex PCR, and TCRdb kept only the in-frame ones, dropping some. The sample holds some 100,000 clones, more than 70% seen once. The input for sequencing was peripheral blood, taken 28 days after the second AZD1222 dose. Receptor source: an adult who received the AZD1222 COVID-19 vaccine.

The chain is built from TRBV5-1 and TRBJ1-3; 10 bases line up with TRBD1. In germline, CDR1 is SGHRS, CDR2 YFSETQ. V lost 5 bases and J lost 2; bases outside the gene matches: 4. The CDR3 has 15 residues. The CDR3 bases are TGCGCCAGCAGTACGGGGACAGGGGCTGGAAACACCATATATTTT. This sequence encodes CASSTGTGAGNTIYF.

This chain uses TRBV9 with TRBJ2-7; D is undetermined. V was trimmed by 0 bases and J by 0 bases, leaving 13 bases between them. CDR3 size: 16 residues. CDR1 and CDR2 (germline): SGDLS, YYNGEE. DNA of the CDR3: TGTGCCAGCAGCGTAGAACCGACCAGGAGCTCCTACGAGCAGTACTTC. Its protein is CASSVEPTRSSYEQYF. The variable domain in full, completed from reference TRBV9 and TRBJ2-7, reads DSGVTQTPKHLITATGQRVTLRCSPRSGDLSVYWYQQSLDQGLQFLIQYYNGEERAKGNILERFSAQQFPDLHSELNLSSLELGDSALYFCASSVEPTRSSYEQYFGPGTRLTVT.

The chain uses TRBV5-1 and TRBJ2-3; D is unresolved. This CDR3 spans 11 amino acids. Per the germline V gene, CDR1 is SGHRS and CDR2 is YFSETQ. V was pared by 10 bases and J by 6 bases, with 12 bases between. CDR3 in amino acids: CAFPPWDTQYF. The CDR3 DNA follows: TGCGCCTTTCCCCCGTGGGATACGCAGTATTTT.

This chain links TRBV19 with TRBJ2-2; D unresolved. Germline V lookup: CDR1 LNHDA, CDR2 SQIVND (reference sequence). Between the trimmed V and J ends, which lost 3 bases and 7 bases, there was a span of 9 bases. There are 13 residues in the CDR3. DNA for the CDR3: TGTGCCAGTAGTATTCCCATCGTCGGGGAGCTGTTTTTT. This sequence encodes CASSIPIVGELFF.

The chain links TRBV6-5 to TRBJ2-1; unclear D gene. The V gene lost 3 bases and the J gene lost 6 bases, with 12 bases spanning the gap. This CDR3 has 14 residues. CDR1 and CDR2 (germline): MNHEY, SVGAGI. CDR3 sequence reads: CASSYSPARNEQFF. For the CDR3, the DNA is TGTGCCAGCAGTTATTCCCCAGCGCGCAATGAGCAGTTCTTC.

The CDR3 bases are TGTGCCAGCAGCCCTGCCAGGGGACTAGCGATCACAGATACGCAGTATTTT. Its protein product is CASSPARGLAITDTQYF. This chain connects TRBV9 to TRBJ2-3; 10 bases align to TRBD2. CDR1 and CDR2 from the germline V gene are SGDLS and YYNGEE. This CDR3 contains 17 residues. Unmatched junction bases numbered 10, after V lost 4 bases and J lost 2 bases.

The J gene is TRBJ1-6, the V gene TRBV9, with D tentatively TRBD1 (6 bases). V was clipped by 3 bases and J by 0 bases, with 16 bases between them. This CDR3 region has 18 residues. Germline V gives CDR1 SGDLS, CDR2 YYNGEE. CDR3 DNA: TGTGCCAGCAGCGCGCAGGGGATTGGGGACTCCTATAATTCACCCCTCCACTTT. Protein product: CASSAQGIGDSYNSPLHF.

This clone occurred once. The rearrangement links TRBV19 to TRBJ1-5; D gene ambiguous. Trimming cost V 4 bases and J 2 bases, with 12 bases left between them. Germline V gives CDR1 LNHDA, CDR2 SQIVND (reference sequence). The CDR3 extends over 15 amino acids. This CDR3 reads CASSTYGIGNQPQHF. CDR3 nucleotide sequence: TGTGCCAGTAGTACATACGGGATCGGCAATCAGCCCCAGCATTTT.

The rearrangement links TRBV3-1 (or the pseudogene TRBV3-2) to TRBJ1-1, with D possibly being TRBD1 (5 bases). CDR1 and CDR2 from the germline V gene are LGHDT and YNNKEL (reference sequence). V was shortened by 5 bases and J by 7 bases, with 20 bases between the two germline ends. This CDR3 region has 15 residues. The chain's CDR3 is CASSSKSLGTFEAFF. DNA for the CDR3: TGTGCCAGCAGCTCCAAGTCACTCGGGACTTTTGAAGCTTTCTTT.